Reported below is one T cell receptor beta chain. TCRdb's copy holds only in-frame clones and misses some; the assay was immunoSEQ multiplex PCR. The sample records about 160,000 clones, over 75% being singletons. The data originate from a study of blood T cell repertoires in COVID-19. Germline trimming cut 4 bases from V and 4 bases from J; bases unmatched to any gene: 15. Germline lookup yields CDR1 LGHNA and CDR2 YSLEER. The CDR3 consists of 18 residues. V gene TRBV4-3 combines with J gene TRBJ1-4; TRBD1 matches at 7 bases. The origin of this receptor is a man in his 70s who had recovered from COVID-19. Sequencing was performed on peripheral blood. For the CDR3, the DNA is TGCGCCAGCAGCCCAGGGGGAGTTGTGGGGGGCCGTAATGAAAAACTGTTTTTT. Translating gives CASSPGGVVGGRNEKLFF.